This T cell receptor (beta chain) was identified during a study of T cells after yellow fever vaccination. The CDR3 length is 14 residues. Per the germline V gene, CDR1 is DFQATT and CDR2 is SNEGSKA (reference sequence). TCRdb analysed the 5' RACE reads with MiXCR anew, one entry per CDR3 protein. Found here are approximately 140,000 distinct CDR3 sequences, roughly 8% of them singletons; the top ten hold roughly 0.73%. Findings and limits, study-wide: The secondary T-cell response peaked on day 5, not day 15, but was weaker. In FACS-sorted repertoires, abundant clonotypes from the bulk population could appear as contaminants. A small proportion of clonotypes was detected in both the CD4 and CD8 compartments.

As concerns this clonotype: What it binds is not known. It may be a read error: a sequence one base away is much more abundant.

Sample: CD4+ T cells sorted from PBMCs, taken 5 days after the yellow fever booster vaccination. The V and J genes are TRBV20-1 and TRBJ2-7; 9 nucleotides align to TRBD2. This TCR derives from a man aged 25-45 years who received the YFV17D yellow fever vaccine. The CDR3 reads CCATLAGPSYEQYF. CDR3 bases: TGCTGTGCTACCCTAGCGGGGCCCTCCTACGAGCAGTACTTC.